The source of this T cell receptor beta chain is a study of blood T cell repertoires in COVID-19. Clones were read by immunoSEQ multiplex PCR, and TCRdb kept only the in-frame ones, dropping some. The table includes over 250,000 clones, more than 80% detected once. This clone was recorded only once. Sequenced sample: peripheral blood. The receptor's source is a woman aged 50 to 60 with COVID-19, enrolled during active disease.

CDR3 nucleotide sequence: TGTGCCAGCAGGCTCGGGGGGAACACTGAAGCTTTCTTT. Encoded protein: CASRLGGNTEAFF. The chain has TRBV13 and TRBJ1-1, with D perhaps TRBD1 (5 bases). The germline gives CDR1 PRHDT, CDR2 FYEKMQ (reference sequence). There are 13 residues in the CDR3. Trimming stripped 6 bases from V and 1 base from J, with 9 bases between.